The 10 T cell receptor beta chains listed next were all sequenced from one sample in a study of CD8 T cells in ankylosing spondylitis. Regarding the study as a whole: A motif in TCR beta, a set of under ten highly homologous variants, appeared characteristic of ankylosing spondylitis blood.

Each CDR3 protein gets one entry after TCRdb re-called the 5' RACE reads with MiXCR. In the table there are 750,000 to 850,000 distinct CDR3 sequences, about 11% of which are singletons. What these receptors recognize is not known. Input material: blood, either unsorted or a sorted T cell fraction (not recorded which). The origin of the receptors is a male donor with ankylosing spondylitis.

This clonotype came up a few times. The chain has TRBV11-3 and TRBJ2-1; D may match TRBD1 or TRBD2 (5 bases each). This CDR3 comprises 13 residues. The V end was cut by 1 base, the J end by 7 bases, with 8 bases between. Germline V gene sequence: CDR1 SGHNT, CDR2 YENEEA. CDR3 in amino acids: CASSLGDGNEQFF. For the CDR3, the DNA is TGTGCCAGCAGCTTAGGGGACGGTAATGAGCAGTTCTTC.

The CDR3: CALGQARGYTF. CDR3 nucleotides: TGTGCTCTCGGGCAGGCAAGGGGCTACACCTTC. The genes are TRBV9 and TRBJ1-2; D remains ambiguous. The CDR3 is made up of 11 amino acids. Germline V CDR1 and CDR2: SGDLS, YYNGEE.

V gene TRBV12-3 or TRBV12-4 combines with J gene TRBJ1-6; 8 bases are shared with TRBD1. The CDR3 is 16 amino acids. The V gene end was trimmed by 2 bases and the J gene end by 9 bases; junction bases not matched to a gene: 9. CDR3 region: CASSLFSGGLGSPLHF. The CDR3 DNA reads TGTGCCAGCAGTTTATTTTCAGGGGGCCTAGGTTCACCCCTCCACTTT.

The CDR3 DNA reads TGCGCCAGCAGCGAGACAGGGAGGGGCACTGAAGCTTTCTTT. Its translation is CASSETGRGTEAFF. The rearrangement links TRBV5-1 to TRBJ1-1; 7 bases fit TRBD1. Looked up from germline, CDR1 is SGHRS and CDR2 is YFSETQ. Unmatched junction bases numbered 7, after V lost 4 bases and J lost 4 bases. The CDR3 covers 14 residues.

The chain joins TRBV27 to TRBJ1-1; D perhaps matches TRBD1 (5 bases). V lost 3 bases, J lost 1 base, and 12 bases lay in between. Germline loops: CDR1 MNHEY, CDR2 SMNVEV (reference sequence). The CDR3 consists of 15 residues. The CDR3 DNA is TGTGCCAGCAGTTTGGGGCGACAAAAGAACACTGAAGCTTTCTTT. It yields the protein CASSLGRQKNTEAFF.

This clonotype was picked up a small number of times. CDR3 loop: CASSIRDTNYGYTF. The CDR3 region has the DNA TGTGCCAGTAGTATTCGGGATACTAACTATGGCTACACCTTC. The V gene is TRBV19, the J gene TRBJ1-2, with D unresolved. The V gene lost 3 bases and the J gene lost 0 bases, with 8 bases spanning the gap. Germline V gene lookup returns CDR1 LNHDA and CDR2 SQIVND (reference sequence). The CDR3 sequence is 14 residues long.

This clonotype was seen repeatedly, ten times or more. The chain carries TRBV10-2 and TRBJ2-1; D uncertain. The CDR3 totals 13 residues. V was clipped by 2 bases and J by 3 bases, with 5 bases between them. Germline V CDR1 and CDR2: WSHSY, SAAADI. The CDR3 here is CASSEELYNEQFF. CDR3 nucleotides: TGCGCCAGCAGTGAGGAACTCTACAATGAGCAGTTCTTC.

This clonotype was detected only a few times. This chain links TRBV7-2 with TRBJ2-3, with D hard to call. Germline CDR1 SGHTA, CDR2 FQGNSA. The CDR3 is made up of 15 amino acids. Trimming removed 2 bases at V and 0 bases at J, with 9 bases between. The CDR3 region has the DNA TGTGCCAGCAGCTTACGGCGAGAGAGCACAGATACGCAGTATTTT. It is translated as CASSLRRESTDTQYF.

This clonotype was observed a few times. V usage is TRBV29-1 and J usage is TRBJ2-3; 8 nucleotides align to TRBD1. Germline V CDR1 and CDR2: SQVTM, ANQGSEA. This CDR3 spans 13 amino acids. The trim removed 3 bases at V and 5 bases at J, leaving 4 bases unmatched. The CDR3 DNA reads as TGCAGCGTTGAGCCGGACAGGGAAGATACGCAGTATTTT. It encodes CSVEPDREDTQYF.

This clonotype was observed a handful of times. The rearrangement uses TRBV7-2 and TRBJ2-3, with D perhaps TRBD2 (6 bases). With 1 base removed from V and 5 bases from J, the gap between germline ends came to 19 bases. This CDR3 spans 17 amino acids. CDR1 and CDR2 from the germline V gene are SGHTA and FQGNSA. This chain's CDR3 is CASSLVGAGLGGDTQYF. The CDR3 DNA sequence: TGTGCCAGCAGCTTAGTCGGTGCGGGTTTGGGGGGAGATACGCAGTATTTT.